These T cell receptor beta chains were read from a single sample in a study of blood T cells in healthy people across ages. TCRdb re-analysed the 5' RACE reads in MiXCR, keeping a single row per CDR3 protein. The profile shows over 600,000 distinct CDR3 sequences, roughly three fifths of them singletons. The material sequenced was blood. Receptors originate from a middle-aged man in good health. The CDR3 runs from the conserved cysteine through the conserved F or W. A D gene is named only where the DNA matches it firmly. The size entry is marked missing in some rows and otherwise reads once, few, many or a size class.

TGCGCCAGCAGGTTAAAACTAGCGGGAGAGGGGGAGCAGTACTTC	CASRLKLAGEGEQYF	TRBV5-1	TRBJ2-5	-	TRBD2
TGTGCCAGCAGACTAAAGGGGGTGTACTTCCAAGAGACCCAGTACTTC	CASRLKGVYFQETQYF	TRBV5-6	TRBJ2-5	few	-
TGTGCCAGCAGCCACGACCGACAGGGCCTGGCTAGCGGGTTAGAGCAGTTCTTC	CASSHDRQGLASGLEQFF	TRBV28	TRBJ2-1	-	-
TGCGCCAGCAGCTTGCAGATCTCGGACGATGAGCAGTACTTC	CASSLQISDDEQYF	TRBV5-1	TRBJ2-7	few	-
TGTGCCATCAGTGGGCTTGGGGAGGGGCAGTATTTT	CAISGLGEGQYF	TRBV10-3	TRBJ2-3	-	TRBD2
TGTGCCAGCAGTTATGACAGGGGTTATGAGCAGTTCTTC	CASSYDRGYEQFF	TRBV6-2/TRBV6-3	TRBJ2-1	few	TRBD1
TGCAGCGTCCTACCCGGGGTACAGGGTGATGCCAAAAACATTCAGTACTTC	CSVLPGVQGDAKNIQYF	TRBV29-1	TRBJ2-4	few	-
TGTGCCAGCAGTTTTACACTAGCGGGAGCTGAGGAGCAGTTCTTC	CASSFTLAGAEEQFF	TRBV12-3/TRBV12-4	TRBJ2-1	many	TRBD2
TGTGCCAGCAGCTTAGCGCTAGCGGGAGGGGGGTTCTTC	CASSLALAGGGFF	TRBV7-2	TRBJ2-1	-	TRBD2
TGTGCCAGCATCGCAGGGGTAAACTATGGCTACACCTTC	CASIAGVNYGYTF	TRBV6-5	TRBJ1-2	-	-
TGCAGCGGAGACAGGGAGGCAACAGATACGCAGTATTTT	CSGDREATDTQYF	TRBV29-1	TRBJ2-3	-	-
TGTGCCAGCAACGTTGGGGACAGGGGGAATTTTGACTATGGCTACACCTTC	CASNVGDRGNFDYGYTF	TRBV12-3/TRBV12-4	TRBJ1-2	-	TRBD1
TGTGCCAGCAGTGGGGCTTCTTCGGAGACCCAGTACTTC	CASSGASSETQYF	TRBV2	TRBJ2-5	-	-
TGCAGCGTTGAGAAGGGTGCAGGGATACCTGACTATGGCTACACCTTC	CSVEKGAGIPDYGYTF	TRBV29-1	TRBJ1-2	-	-
TGTGCCAGCAGCTCTGACAGGGCCGGGTTTCAGCCCCAGCATTTT	CASSSDRAGFQPQHF	TRBV7-2	TRBJ1-5	-	TRBD1
TGTGCCAGCAGCTTCGAGGGTAGCTCGCAAGGCTACACCTTC	CASSFEGSSQGYTF	TRBV11-2	TRBJ1-2	few	-
TGCAGCGTTGCCGCGAGGGGGGCCCACAATGAGCAGTTCTTC	CSVAARGAHNEQFF	TRBV29-1	TRBJ2-1	many	-
TGTGCCAGCAGCCAGACCGGGACTGCCACCTACGAGCAGTACTTC	CASSQTGTATYEQYF	TRBV4-2	TRBJ2-7	-	-
TGTGCCAGCAGTTTAGCGGGGCGGGAAGACTCTGGCTACACCTTC	CASSLAGREDSGYTF	TRBV6-6	TRBJ1-2	-	-
TGTGCCAGCAGCTTGGCGACAGGGAAGGTTCTCAATGAGCAGTTCTTC	CASSLATGKVLNEQFF	TRBV7-9	TRBJ2-1	-	TRBD1
TGCAGTGCTAGACCCCGGACAGGGTCTGGCGAGCAGTACTTC	CSARPRTGSGEQYF	TRBV20-1	TRBJ2-7	many	TRBD1
TGCGCCAGCAGCCAAGCGGTAGGGACCAGCTACAATGAGCAGTTCTTC	CASSQAVGTSYNEQFF	TRBV4-3	TRBJ2-1	-	-
TGTGCCAGCAGTCCCAGTGGGGTTATGGATGAGCAGTTCTTC	CASSPSGVMDEQFF	TRBV12-3/TRBV12-4	TRBJ2-1	few	-
TGTGCCAGCGACCAGGGCAGTGGGATAGATACGCAGTATTTT	CASDQGSGIDTQYF	TRBV28	TRBJ2-3	few	-
TGTGCCAGCAGTTACACGACAGGGATGGATGAGCAGTTCTTC	CASSYTTGMDEQFF	TRBV6-6	TRBJ2-1	-	TRBD1
TGTGCCAGCAGTTACGGGGCCCATGAGCAGTTCTTC	CASSYGAHEQFF	TRBV6-2/TRBV6-3	TRBJ2-1	few	-
TGTGCCAGCAGTTCAAATCCCCGGGACTATGAATATGAGCAGTTCTTC	CASSSNPRDYEYEQFF	TRBV13	TRBJ2-1	-	TRBD2
TGTGCCAGCAGTGACAGGGCACTCCAAGAGACCCAGTACTTC	CASSDRALQETQYF	TRBV28	TRBJ2-5	few	TRBD1
TGTGCCAGCAGCTTAGAGACTAGCGGGACCCGGGGGCAGTATTTT	CASSLETSGTRGQYF	TRBV7-2	TRBJ2-3	few	TRBD2
TGTGCCACCAGCAGAGAGGGGACTTCGGCAGATACGCAGTATTTT	CATSREGTSADTQYF	TRBV15	TRBJ2-3	once	-
TGTGCCAGCAGCCGTGGATTCGGCAATCAGCCCCAGCATTTT	CASSRGFGNQPQHF	TRBV11-3	TRBJ1-5	-	-
TGTGCCACCAGTCCGGGACCCTATATGGCAGATACGCAGTATTTT	CATSPGPYMADTQYF	TRBV24-1	TRBJ2-3	-	-
TGCGGCGTCAAGGACAGCCGCCGCACAGATACGCAGTATTTT	CGVKDSRRTDTQYF	TRBV29-1	TRBJ2-3	-	-
TGTGCCAGCAGTTTAGCGGGAGGTCACGAGCAGTACTTC	CASSLAGGHEQYF	TRBV6-2/TRBV6-3	TRBJ2-7	-	TRBD2
TGCAGCGTTGGGTTTGCGAGCGGGAGGTCCAATGAGCAGTTCTTC	CSVGFASGRSNEQFF	TRBV29-1	TRBJ2-1	few	TRBD2
TGTGCCAGCAGCCACGCCTTCATAGACGAGCAGTACTTC	CASSHAFIDEQYF	TRBV5-8	TRBJ2-7	few	-
TGCAGTGCTAGAGATCCCGCTAGCGGGGTCTCTTCGGGCGATACGCAGTATTTT	CSARDPASGVSSGDTQYF	TRBV20-1	TRBJ2-3	-	TRBD2
TGTGCCAGCAGGGAGGGGACTAGCGGGAAATCCGATGAGCAGTTCTTC	CASREGTSGKSDEQFF	TRBV6-2/TRBV6-3	TRBJ2-1	-	TRBD2
TGTGCCAGCAGTGACCTTGGGGGGCTAGAGCTCGAAAAACTGTTTTTT	CASSDLGGLELEKLFF	TRBV6-1	TRBJ1-4	-	-
TGCAGCGGCGGGACTAGCGGGTCGGGTGAGCAGTTCTTC	CSGGTSGSGEQFF	TRBV29-1	TRBJ2-1	-	TRBD2
TGCGCCAGCAGCCATACCCAGGCCAGGGGGAATGAGCAGTTCTTC	CASSHTQARGNEQFF	TRBV4-1	TRBJ2-1	-	TRBD1
TGTGCCAGCAGTCCAGCGACAGGGGGCGGCAGGGAGCAGTTCTTC	CASSPATGGGREQFF	TRBV12-3/TRBV12-4	TRBJ2-1	few	TRBD1
TGTGCCAGCAGCTGGGGACAGGGAGTGGGCGAGCAGTACTTC	CASSWGQGVGEQYF	TRBV5-8	TRBJ2-7	-	TRBD1
TGTGCCACCTATTGGGACGGTTCCTACGAGCAGTACTTC	CATYWDGSYEQYF	TRBV28	TRBJ2-7	-	-
TGCAGCGTCGACGGGGTCACAGATACGCAGTATTTT	CSVDGVTDTQYF	TRBV29-1	TRBJ2-3	many	-
TGTGCCAGCAGCGTCGCTCTAGCGGGGGGCTTCAATGAGCAGTTCTTC	CASSVALAGGFNEQFF	TRBV9	TRBJ2-1	-	TRBD2
TGCGCCAGCAGCTTGGACAGAGACAATGAGCAGTACTTC	CASSLDRDNEQYF	TRBV5-1	TRBJ2-7	few	-
TGCAGTGCCGCAACCGACGGGGGGGCAGAAGGCAATCAGCCCCAGCATTTT	CSAATDGGAEGNQPQHF	TRBV20-1	TRBJ1-5	-	-
TGTGCCAGCAGCCTAAAAGGGCGTTCCCTCGGGGGCTACACCTTC	CASSLKGRSLGGYTF	TRBV3-1	TRBJ1-2	-	-
TGTGCCAGCAGCTTAGCCTCAGGAAAGTCCCACGAGCAGTACTTC	CASSLASGKSHEQYF	TRBV7-9	TRBJ2-7	-	-
TGCAGTGCTAAGGGGGGACAGGGGAGGTACTTC	CSAKGGQGRYF	TRBV20-1	TRBJ2-4	-	TRBD1
TGTGCCAGCAGTTCGGACAGCTACACAGATACGCAGTATTTT	CASSSDSYTDTQYF	TRBV28	TRBJ2-3	-	-
TGCAGTGCTAGAGTCCTAGATACGCAGTATTTT	CSARVLDTQYF	TRBV20-1	TRBJ2-3	many	-
TGTGCCAGCAGTTACTACCCCCACGAGGCAGATACGCAGTATTTT	CASSYYPHEADTQYF	TRBV6-5	TRBJ2-3	-	-
TGCAGTGCTGCCGGACTAGCGGCGACCTACGAGCAGTACTTC	CSAAGLAATYEQYF	TRBV20-1	TRBJ2-7	once	TRBD2
TGCAGCGTTAGTCCCGGGGGAGCCTTGAATGAGCAGTTCTTC	CSVSPGGALNEQFF	TRBV29-1	TRBJ2-1	-	-
TGCGCCAGCAGCTTGGTAAAAGGGACAGATACGCAGTATTTT	CASSLVKGTDTQYF	TRBV5-1	TRBJ2-3	-	-
TGTGCCAGCAGCTCCGACAGGGGGCCGGAGACCCAGTACTTC	CASSSDRGPETQYF	TRBV7-2	TRBJ2-5	few	TRBD1
TGTGCCAGCGGCAGGGACGGCTATGAAAAACTGTTTTTT	CASGRDGYEKLFF	TRBV2	TRBJ1-4	-	-